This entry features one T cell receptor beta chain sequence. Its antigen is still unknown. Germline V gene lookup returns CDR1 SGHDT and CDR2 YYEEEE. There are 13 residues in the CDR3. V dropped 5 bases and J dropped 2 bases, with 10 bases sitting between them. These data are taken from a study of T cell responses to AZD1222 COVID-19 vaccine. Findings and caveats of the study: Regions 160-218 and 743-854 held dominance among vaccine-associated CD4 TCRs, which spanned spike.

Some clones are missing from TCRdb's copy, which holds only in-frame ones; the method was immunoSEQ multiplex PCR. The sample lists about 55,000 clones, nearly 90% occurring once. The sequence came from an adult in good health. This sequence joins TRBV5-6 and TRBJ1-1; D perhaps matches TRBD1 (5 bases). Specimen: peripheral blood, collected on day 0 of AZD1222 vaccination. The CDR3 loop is CASSRDPNTEAFF. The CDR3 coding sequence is TGTGCCAGCAGTAGGGACCCAAACACTGAAGCTTTCTTT.